The rows below give T cell receptor beta chains drawn from one sample of a study of beta chain features in type 1 diabetes. The table came from immunoSEQ multiplex PCR; TCRdb's copy has only in-frame clones and leaves some out. The data show 150,000 to 180,000 clones, under 9.5% seen once. Sequencing was performed on central memory CD4+ T cells from blood. Receptor source: a young man in good health. CDR3s include the opening cysteine and the closing phenylalanine or tryptophan. D genes are given only for firm matches. Not all rows give a size; the values are once, few, many and, for expanded clones, a class.

D gene	J gene	clone size	V gene	CDR3 protein	CDR3 DNA
.	TRBJ1-2	few	TRBV29-1	CSVESRDMTDGYTF	TGCAGCGTTGAAAGTCGGGACATGACGGATGGCTACACCTTC
TRBD2	TRBJ2-1	few	TRBV11-1	CASSLRTSGGRSSYNEQFF	TGTGCCAGCAGCTTAAGGACTAGCGGGGGGAGGAGCTCCTACAATGAGCAGTTCTTC
.	TRBJ1-4	.	TRBV6-1	CASSEAAMRVRKLFF	TGTGCCAGCAGTGAAGCGGCGATGAGGGTTCGTAAACTGTTTTTT
TRBD1	TRBJ1-2	many	TRBV5-1	CASSFGQGNYGYTF	TGCGCCAGCAGCTTCGGACAGGGAAACTATGGCTACACCTTC
.	TRBJ2-4	.	TRBV27	CASSSYPGGAKNIQYF	TGTGCCAGCAGTTCCTACCCCGGAGGGGCCAAAAACATTCAGTACTTC
.	TRBJ2-4	many	TRBV7-2	CASSPDISAKNIQYF	TGTGCCAGCAGCCCGGACATCTCGGCCAAAAACATTCAGTACTTC
.	TRBJ1-5	.	TRBV9	CASSVAGGSNQPQHF	TGTGCCAGCAGCGTAGCGGGGGGAAGCAATCAGCCCCAGCATTTT
TRBD2	TRBJ2-1	.	TRBV5-1	CASSLVLAGASYNEQFF	TGCGCCAGCAGCTTGGTTCTAGCGGGAGCATCCTACAATGAGCAGTTCTTC
.	TRBJ2-1	once	TRBV15	CATSRDTGPGINEQFF	TGTGCCACCAGCAGAGATACCGGTCCAGGAATCAATGAGCAGTTCTTC
TRBD2	TRBJ2-5	few	TRBV7-3	CASSLGAGGPVETQYF	TGTGCCAGCAGCTTAGGAGCGGGGGGGCCTGTAGAGACCCAGTACTTC
.	TRBJ1-3	.	TRBV30	CAWTGSGNTIYF	TGTGCCTGGACGGGGTCTGGAAACACCATATATTTT
TRBD1	TRBJ1-1	.	TRBV4-3	CASSQDLPGQAVWGTEAFF	TGCGCCAGCAGCCAAGACCTCCCGGGACAGGCTGTTTGGGGCACTGAAGCTTTCTTT
.	TRBJ1-2	few	TRBV25-1	CASSDSGRGHYGYTF	TGTGCCAGCAGTGATAGTGGCAGGGGCCACTATGGCTACACCTTC
.	TRBJ1-1	.	TRBV27	CASSVRELSTEAFF	TGTGCCAGCAGTGTCAGGGAATTGTCCACTGAAGCTTTCTTT
.	TRBJ1-5	.	TRBV7-9	CASSLNYGGHSNQPQHF	TGTGCCAGCAGCTTAAATTATGGCGGCCATAGCAATCAGCCCCAGCATTTT
.	TRBJ1-1	few	TRBV30	CAWRRMVSTEAFF	TGTGCCTGGAGGAGAATGGTTTCCACTGAAGCTTTCTTT
TRBD2	TRBJ2-1	few	TRBV7-2	CASSLSHTSGGGNEQFF	TGTGCCAGCAGCTTATCCCATACTAGCGGGGGAGGTAATGAGCAGTTCTTC
TRBD2	TRBJ2-1	many	TRBV30	CAWSGPGLARRSSYNEQFF	TGTGCCTGGAGTGGCCCGGGACTAGCCCGTAGGAGCTCCTACAATGAGCAGTTCTTC
.	TRBJ2-2	.	TRBV7-9	CASSLELDSGELFF	TGTGCCAGCAGCTTAGAGTTGGACAGCGGGGAGCTGTTTTTT
TRBD2	TRBJ2-1	many	TRBV18	CASSKTSGRYNEQFF	TGTGCCAGCTCAAAGACTAGCGGGAGATACAATGAGCAGTTCTTC
.	TRBJ1-2	.	TRBV2	CASSEAAGGYTF	TGTGCCAGCAGTGAAGCGGCAGGCGGCTACACCTTC
.	TRBJ2-3	few	TRBV30	CAWSVRVRGDTQYF	TGTGCCTGGAGTGTACGCGTCCGGGGGGATACGCAGTATTTT
TRBD1	TRBJ2-3	few	TRBV29-1	CSSNRGQGTDTQYF	TGCAGCTCTAACAGGGGGCAGGGCACAGATACGCAGTATTTT
.	TRBJ1-2	many	TRBV6-4	CASSVGTASNYGYTF	TGTGCCAGCAGTGTCGGGACTGCCTCTAACTATGGCTACACCTTC
TRBD2	TRBJ2-1	many	TRBV19	CASSGLAASYNEQFF	TGTGCCAGTAGCGGACTAGCGGCTTCCTACAATGAGCAGTTCTTC
TRBD1	TRBJ1-2	.	TRBV6-4	CASSRDRTGMGGYTF	TGTGCCAGCAGCCGGGACAGGACGGGAATGGGCGGCTACACCTTC
TRBD1	TRBJ1-2	few	TRBV5-1	CASSWGQGDGYTF	TGCGCCAGCAGCTGGGGACAGGGCGATGGCTACACCTTC
.	TRBJ2-5	many	TRBV7-9	CASSAPQGETQYF	TGTGCCAGCAGCGCACCACAGGGCGAGACCCAGTACTTC
.	TRBJ2-1	.	TRBV5-1	CASSLLPGILSSSYNEQFF	TGCGCCAGCAGCTTGTTACCCGGGATTCTGTCTAGCTCCTACAATGAGCAGTTCTTC
.	TRBJ2-7	few	TRBV28	CASRSYQYEQYF	TGTGCCAGCCGGTCTTATCAATACGAGCAGTACTTC
TRBD1	TRBJ1-1	.	TRBV30	CAWRDSGGVNTEAFF	TGTGCCTGGAGGGATTCAGGGGGCGTGAACACTGAAGCTTTCTTT
.	TRBJ1-1	few	TRBV7-2	CASSLSGGENTEAFF	TGTGCCAGCAGCTTAAGTGGCGGGGAAAACACTGAAGCTTTCTTT
.	TRBJ2-1	few	TRBV7-3	CASSLNVAETYNEQFF	TGTGCCAGCAGCTTAAACGTGGCGGAAACCTACAATGAGCAGTTCTTC
.	TRBJ1-2	few	TRBV27	CASSFASGGTGGYTF	TGTGCCAGCAGTTTCGCATCGGGGGGCACGGGCGGCTACACCTTC
TRBD2	TRBJ2-1	.	TRBV19	CASSISGGALNEQFF	TGTGCCAGTAGTATTAGCGGGGGGGCCCTCAATGAGCAGTTCTTC
.	TRBJ1-2	few	TRBV2	CASSALPQGNGYTF	TGTGCCAGCAGTGCCCTCCCCCAGGGGAATGGCTACACCTTC
.	TRBJ2-4	few	TRBV5-4	CASSRKTSSPLAKNIQYF	TGTGCCAGCAGCCGCAAGACCTCTAGTCCCCTAGCCAAAAACATTCAGTACTTC
TRBD1	TRBJ2-2	.	TRBV7-7	CASRQGFSTGELFF	TGTGCTAGCAGACAGGGATTTTCAACCGGGGAGCTGTTTTTT
.	TRBJ2-1	.	TRBV5-4	CASSLGSGAFYNEQFF	TGTGCCAGCAGCTTAGGGTCAGGGGCATTCTACAATGAGCAGTTCTTC